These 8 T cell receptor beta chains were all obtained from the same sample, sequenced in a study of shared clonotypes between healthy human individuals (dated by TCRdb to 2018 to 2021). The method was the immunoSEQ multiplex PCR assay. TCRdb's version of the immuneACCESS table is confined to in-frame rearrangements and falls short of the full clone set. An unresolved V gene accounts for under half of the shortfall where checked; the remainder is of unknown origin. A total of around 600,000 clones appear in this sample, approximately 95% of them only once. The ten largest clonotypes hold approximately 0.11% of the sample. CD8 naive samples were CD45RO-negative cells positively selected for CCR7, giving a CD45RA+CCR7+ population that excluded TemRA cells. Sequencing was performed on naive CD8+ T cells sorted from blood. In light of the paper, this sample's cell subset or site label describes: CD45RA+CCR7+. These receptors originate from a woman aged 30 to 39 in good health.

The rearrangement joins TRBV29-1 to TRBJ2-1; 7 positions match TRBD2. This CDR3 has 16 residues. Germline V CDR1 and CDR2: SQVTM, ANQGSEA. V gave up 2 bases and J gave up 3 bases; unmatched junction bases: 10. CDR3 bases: TGCAGCGTTGAAATGCCTAGCGGAGGAGTCTACAATGAGCAGTTCTTC. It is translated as CSVEMPSGGVYNEQFF.

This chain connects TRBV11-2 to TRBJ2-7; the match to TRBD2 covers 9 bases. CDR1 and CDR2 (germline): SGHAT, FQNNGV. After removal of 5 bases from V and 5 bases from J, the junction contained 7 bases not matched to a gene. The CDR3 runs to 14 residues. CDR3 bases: TGTGCCAGCAGCCCGGTAGCGGGAGAAAACGAGCAGTACTTC. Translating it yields CASSPVAGENEQYF.

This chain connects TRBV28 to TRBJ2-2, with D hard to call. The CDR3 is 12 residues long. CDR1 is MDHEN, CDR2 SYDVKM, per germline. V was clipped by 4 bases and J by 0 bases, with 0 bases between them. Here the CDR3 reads CASSSNTGELFF. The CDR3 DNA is TGTGCCAGCAGTTCGAACACCGGGGAGCTGTTTTTT.

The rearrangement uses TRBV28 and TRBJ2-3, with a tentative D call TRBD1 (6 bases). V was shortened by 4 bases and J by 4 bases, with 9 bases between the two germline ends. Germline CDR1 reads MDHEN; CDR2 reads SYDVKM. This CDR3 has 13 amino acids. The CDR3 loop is CASSWGHPDTQYF. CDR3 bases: TGTGCCAGCAGTTGGGGACACCCAGATACGCAGTATTTT.

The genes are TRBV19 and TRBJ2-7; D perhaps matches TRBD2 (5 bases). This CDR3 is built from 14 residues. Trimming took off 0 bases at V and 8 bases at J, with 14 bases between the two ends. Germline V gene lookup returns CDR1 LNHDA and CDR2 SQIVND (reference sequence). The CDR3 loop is CASSIDLESSKQYF. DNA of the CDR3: TGTGCCAGTAGTATAGATCTCGAATCTAGCAAGCAGTACTTC.

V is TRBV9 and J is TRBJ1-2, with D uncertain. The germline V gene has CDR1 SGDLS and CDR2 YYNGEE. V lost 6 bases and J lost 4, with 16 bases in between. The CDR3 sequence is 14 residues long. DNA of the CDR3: TGTGCCAGCACCCCGACCGGGGTCCTCTATGGCTACACCTTC. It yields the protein CASTPTGVLYGYTF.

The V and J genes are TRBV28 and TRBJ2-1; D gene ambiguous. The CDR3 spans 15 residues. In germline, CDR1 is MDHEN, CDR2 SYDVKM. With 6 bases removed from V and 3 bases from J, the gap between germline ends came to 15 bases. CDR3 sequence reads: CASSPASIGYNEQFF. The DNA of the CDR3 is TGTGCCAGCAGCCCCGCCTCCATCGGCTACAATGAGCAGTTCTTC.

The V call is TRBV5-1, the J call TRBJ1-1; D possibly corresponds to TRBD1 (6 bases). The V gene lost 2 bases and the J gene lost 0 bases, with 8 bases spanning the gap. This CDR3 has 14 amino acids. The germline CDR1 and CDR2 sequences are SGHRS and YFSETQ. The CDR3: CASSLQGMNTEAFF. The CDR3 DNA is TGCGCCAGCAGCTTACAGGGTATGAACACTGAAGCTTTCTTT.